This entry describes one TCR beta chain. This clone occurred a few times. No cognate antigen has been identified for it. No much larger clone is present one base from it, and per-base qualities are unavailable. From its cysteine to its phenylalanine, the CDR3 spans 14 amino acids. Only the CDR3 part of the read is kept: 42 bases, read in frame from the first base. Taken from the germline V gene, the CDR1 and CDR2 loops are KGHSH and LQKENI. The V end loses 3 bases and the J end loses 5 bases, and a stretch of 13 bases separates them. All of the isolated RNA was reverse transcribed with the High Capacity cDNA Reverse Transcription Kit, so expressed TCRB transcripts were sequenced. Naive, central memory and regulatory T cell samples underwent deep immunoSEQ sequencing, averaging approximately 3.5 million total reads per sample. After sorted cells were lysed in RLT buffer, RNA was extracted with DNase-treated RNeasy Micro or Mini kits, with the choice depending on cell number. To prevent cross-contamination, every cell subset was processed on its own, while patient and healthy donor samples were processed together. The immunoSEQ multiplex PCR was used to amplify TCRB sequences from cDNA, yielding 87-bp fragments that span the CDR3 region. Sequencing of the amplicons was performed on the Illumina HiSeq platform. In the original analysis: Synthetic template baselines were used to correct PCR bias computationally, reads within Hamming distance 2 were collapsed, and singletons that could not be merged were discarded. Reads were aligned against IMGT so that V, D and J genes, CDR3 length and insertions or deletions at six rearrangement sites could be assigned. Within each subset, clonotype counts were normalized to the number of sorted cells before true diversity and Gini coefficients were calculated with the tcR R package. The overlap coefficient, calculated on TCRB nucleotide sequences, was used to quantify repertoire sharing. Out-of-frame TCRB sequences from naive cells were analyzed as a proxy for the pre-selection repertoire. TCRdb mirrors the immuneACCESS table, restricted to in-frame sequences. Some clones are absent from its copies; in checked studies, under half trace to an unresolved V gene, and the reason for the others is unknown. That table furnishes V, J and clone size, whereas the DNA furnished D and trimming. This sample is represented by roughly 730,000 clones; 13% of them were singletons. The ten top clones hold 0.022% of the sample.

The sample comes from a study of beta chain features in type 1 diabetes (dated by TCRdb to 2017 to 2018). A note on the overall study: Patients and healthy donors did not differ in mean age, gender distribution, total cell number or subset yield. A total of roughly 99,000,000 sorted cells were examined across all samples, and the number of cells per subset was strongly correlated with RNA yield. The study compared the TCRB repertoires of sorted circulating CD4+ T cell subsets in recently diagnosed type 1 diabetes patients with those in matched healthy donors. Naive and central memory subsets were obtained from all 28 donors, but regulatory and stem cell-like memory subsets were isolated from only 8 patients and roughly eight healthy donors. The investigation overall reported the following: Naive, central memory and regulatory TCRB repertoires appeared to be more similar among patients than among healthy donors. Sequencing cDNA rather than genomic DNA could over-represent highly expressing activated cells, although activation and CD3 levels did not differ between groups. Because the HLA sub-analyses included only small numbers of individuals, any influence of HLA type on TCRB rearrangement was left unresolved. A moderate but significant shortening of TCRB CDR3 length was observed in type 1 diabetes patients in all four CD4+ subsets. Fewer insertions and more nucleotide deletions at VDJ recombination sites were observed in patients with type 1 diabetes, implying thymic rearrangement abnormalities. Shorter templates might have been favored by PCR, but patient and control samples were amplified and corrected together, so both groups would have been affected equally by any skew.

A single peripheral blood draw of around 0.11 L on average was collected from each donor into heparinised tubes. A BD FACSAria II and a panel including CD45RO, CCR7, CD25, CD127, CD95 and CD27 were used to sort naive, central memory, regulatory and stem cell-like memory CD4+ T cells. Purity was above 95% for every sorted population. PBMCs were separated immediately by Lymphoprep density gradient centrifugation and were stained directly, without being cultured. To minimize batch effects, samples were stained and sorted in pairs, one healthy donor with one patient per experiment. The sample comprised naive CD4+ T cells from blood. In light of the paper, this sample's cell subset or site label describes: true naive CD4+ T cells. The chain couples TRBV18 to TRBJ2-5, with the D gene too uncertain to name. This clonotype was obtained from a man aged 18 to 29 with type 1 diabetes. The CDR3 region has the sequence CASSPVNRVETQYF. DNA sequence: TGTGCCAGCTCACCGGTTAACCGGGTGGAGACCCAGTACTTC.